The 32 T cell receptor beta chains below come from one sample, sequenced in a study of CD4 and CD8 cells across lung adenocarcinoma regions. One entry per CDR3 protein, called by TCRdb with MiXCR from the PCR reads. The sample contains around 20,000 distinct CDR3 sequences, 46% of which appear only once. The specimen was CD4+ T cells from the margin of a lung tumor. All receptors come from a male donor with lung adenocarcinoma. The CD4 and CD8 labels of this study may be unreliable.

This clonotype came up once. This chain links TRBV6-5 with TRBJ2-4; 11 positions agree with TRBD2. CDR3 size: 18 residues. With 4 bases clipped from V and 13 bases from J, the junction kept 21 bases outside the gene matches. CDR1 is MNHEY and CDR2 is SVGAGI in the germline V gene. This CDR3 reads CASSSPGPGTSGKDTQYF. The CDR3 DNA follows: TGTGCCAGCAGTTCCCCCGGACCGGGGACTAGCGGCAAAGACACGCAGTACTTC.

This chain uses TRBV6-5 with TRBJ2-2, with 13 bases aligning to TRBD2. Germline V gene data show CDR1 as MNHEY and CDR2 as SVGAGI. The V gene end was trimmed by 4 bases and the J gene end by 1 base; junction bases not matched to a gene: 9. The CDR3 is 19 residues long. This CDR3 reads CASSSPGLAGIRNTGELFF. DNA for the CDR3: TGTGCCAGCAGTTCACCGGGACTAGCGGGAATTCGGAACACCGGGGAGCTGTTTTTT.

The chain recombines TRBV6-1 with TRBJ2-7, with 12 bases fitting TRBD2. The CDR3 is made up of 15 amino acids. Losses at the gene ends were 5 bases for V and 1 base for J; bases not matched to a gene: 3. Germline-derived CDR1 and CDR2 are MNHNS and SASEGT. CDR3 residues: CASSMTSGSSYEQYF. The CDR3 DNA follows: TGTGCCAGCAGTATGACTAGCGGGAGTTCCTACGAGCAGTACTTC.

This clonotype turned up a few times. The gene calls are TRBV6-1 and TRBJ2-3; TRBD2 matches 9 bases. CDR1 and CDR2 from the germline V gene are MNHNS and SASEGT. The trim removed 8 bases at V and 3 bases at J, leaving 3 bases unmatched. The CDR3 runs to 13 residues. The CDR3 DNA sequence: TGTGCCAGCCGAACTAGCGGGACAGATACGCAGTATTTT. Amino acids: CASRTSGTDTQYF.

This clonotype occurred a few times. Relative to the germline gene, one junction end is altered; a read error may explain this. The chain is built from TRBV10-3 and TRBJ1-2, with 8 bases identical to TRBD1. The CDR3 loop spans 14 amino acids. Germline CDR1 ENHRY, CDR2 SYGVKD. Here the CDR3 DNA reads TGTGCCAGCAGTGAGTCCCAGGGGGCTGGTGGCTACACCTTC. Its translation: CASSESQGAGGYTF.

This clonotype is a singleton in its sample. V gene TRBV7-2 combines with J gene TRBJ1-3; possibly TRBD1 for D (5 bases). V was pared by 5 bases and J by 7 bases, with 12 bases between. The CDR3 covers 13 residues. CDR1 and CDR2 (germline): SGHTA, FQGNSA. For the CDR3, the DNA is TGTGCCAGCAGCCTGGGGTGGGGGAACACCATATATTTT. Translation: CASSLGWGNTIYF.

This clonotype was observed at least ten times. This chain links TRBV27 with TRBJ2-7, with 8 bases that match TRBD2. CDR1 is MNHEY, CDR2 SMNVEV, per germline (reference sequence). This CDR3 has 14 amino acids. With 5 bases clipped from V and 1 base from J, the junction kept 4 bases outside the gene matches. In DNA, the CDR3 is TGTGCCAGCAGTAAAACTAGCGGATCCTACGAGCAGTACTTC. Residues: CASSKTSGSYEQYF.

In its sample, this clonotype was seen once. The genes are TRBV10-3 and TRBJ2-3; 8 nucleotides match TRBD2. The DNA end lines up better with TRBJ2-7; the J call may be wrong. The CDR3 contains 15 residues. Looked up from germline, CDR1 is ENHRY and CDR2 is SYGVKD. The CDR3 nucleotides read TGTGCCGCCGCTCATGAGAGCGGGAGATCAAATACGCAGTACTTC. Translation: CAAAHESGRSNTQYF.

This clonotype was seen once. Sequence at one end of the junction differs from germline and may be a read error. The CDR3 nucleotides read TGTGCGGGGAGCGGGGGCCGTGACCAAGACATCCAGTACTTC. Translated, it gives CAGSGGRDQDIQYF. V is TRBV10-3 and J is TRBJ2-4; TRBD2 agrees at 8 bases. The CDR3 contains 14 residues. Germline CDR1 and CDR2: ENHRY and SYGVKD.

This clonotype has at least ten counts. The chain has TRBV6-1 and TRBJ1-2; tentative D call: TRBD1 (5 bases). Trimming shortened V by 3 bases and J by 7 bases, and 12 bases separated the two germline ends. This CDR3 contains 13 residues. Germline V gene data show CDR1 as MNHNS and CDR2 as SASEGT. The CDR3 DNA follows: TGTGCCAGCAGTGAGAGGAGGCAGGGTGGCTACACCTTC. It encodes CASSERRQGGYTF.

Regarding this clonotype: An end of the junction does not agree with germline; a read error may underlie this. V usage is TRBV25-1 and J usage is TRBJ2-5; D is possibly TRBD1 (5 bases). The CDR3 runs 12 residues. Germline values: CDR1 MGHDK, CDR2 SYGVNS. The DNA for the CDR3 is TGTGCCAGCCAACTGGGGCTAGTCGGCCCGTTCTTC. It specifies CASQLGLVGPFF.

This clonotype is termed medium-sized. This chain joins TRBV10-1 and TRBJ2-1; TRBD2 agrees at 8 bases. This CDR3 contains 16 residues. The germline gives CDR1 WNHNN, CDR2 SYGVQD (reference sequence). The V gene end was trimmed by 4 bases and the J gene end by 7 bases; junction bases not matched to a gene: 12. In nucleotides, the CDR3 is TGCGCCAGCAGTGGGTTCAGCGGGAGCCTTTCTAATGAGCAGTTCTTC. The encoded protein is CASSGFSGSLSNEQFF.

The table lists this clonotype with many counts. The chain has TRBV7-2 and TRBJ2-3; possible D gene TRBD2, 5 bases. Germline-derived CDR1 and CDR2 are SGHTA and FQGNSA. The CDR3 spans 12 residues. V lost 5 bases and J lost 5, with 8 bases in between. CDR3 sequence reads: CASSPRGDTQYF. As DNA, the CDR3 is TGTGCCAGCAGCCCCCGGGGAGATACGCAGTATTTT. The full variable domain, with the rest looked up from reference TRBV7-2 and TRBJ2-3, is GAGVSQSPSNKVTEKGKDVELRCDPISGHTALYWYRQSLGQGLEFLIYFQGNSAPDKSGLPSDRFSAERTGGSVSTLTIQRTQQEDSAVYLCASSPRGDTQYFGPGTRLTVL.

V is TRBV6-5 and J is TRBJ2-3; 9 nucleotides align to TRBD2. The CDR3 contains 15 residues. The germline gives CDR1 MNHEY, CDR2 SVGAGI. J was trimmed by 3 bases and V by 6 bases; bases with no gene match: 7. The CDR3 protein is CASRLGSGRTDTQYF. CDR3 in DNA: TGTGCCAGCAGATTAGGTAGCGGGAGAACAGATACGCAGTATTTT.

This clonotype occurred a few times. V usage is TRBV6-1 and J usage is TRBJ1-5; D unresolved. Trimming cost V 6 bases and J 3 bases, with 9 bases left between them. Germline lookup yields CDR1 MNHNS and CDR2 SASEGT. This CDR3 contains 13 residues. In nucleotides, the CDR3 is TGTGCCAGCAGCTCAAATTTCAATCAGCCCCAGCATTTT. Protein product: CASSSNFNQPQHF.

The sample holds many counts of this clonotype. The rearrangement joins TRBV12-3 or TRBV12-4 to TRBJ2-5; D remains ambiguous. The better agreement between TRBJ2-7 and the DNA end casts doubt on the J call. This CDR3 comprises 12 residues. For the CDR3, the DNA is TGTGCCAGCAGTTACAAGGGTAACGAGCAGTACTTC. Protein product: CASSYKGNEQYF.

The J gene is TRBJ2-3, the V gene TRBV6-1; D ambiguous. Germline V CDR1 and CDR2: MNHNS, SASEGT. This CDR3 region has 13 residues. Trimming took 6 bases from V and 3 from J, leaving 10 bases between them. Written as DNA, the CDR3 is TGTGCCAGCAGAGTTCCGGGTACAGATACGCAGTATTTT. It encodes CASRVPGTDTQYF.

Points on this clonotype: The missing conserved phenylalanine or tryptophan at the end of this CDR3 makes a read error likely. The chain combines TRBV6-1 with TRBJ2-1; D could derive from TRBD1 or TRBD2 (5 bases each). TRBJ2-7 explains the end of the DNA better; the J call may be wrong. This CDR3 is 17 amino acids long. Germline loops: CDR1 MNHNS, CDR2 SASEGT. CDR3 region: CASSPNGAANNIYEQYL. The CDR3 region has the DNA TGTGCCAGCAGTCCAAACGGGGCCGCAAACAATATCTACGAGCAGTACCTC.

In this sample, this clonotype turned up a few times. V and J are TRBV27 and TRBJ2-1; 9 bases fit TRBD1. This CDR3 is 14 amino acids long. CDR1 and CDR2 from the germline V gene are MNHEY and SMNVEV (reference sequence). V lost 4 bases and J lost 10; bases outside the gene matches: 8. The CDR3 bases are TGTGCCAGCAGTTCTCGGACAGGGGTATTGGAGCAGTTCTTC. Translated, it gives CASSSRTGVLEQFF.

The rearrangement joins TRBV6-1 to TRBJ1-3, with a tentative D call TRBD1 (5 bases). Trimming pared 6 bases from V and 0 bases from J, leaving 12 bases between. This CDR3 comprises 15 residues. CDR1 is MNHNS and CDR2 is SASEGT in the germline V gene. The CDR3 reads CASSATGTSGNTIYF. The CDR3, as DNA: TGTGCCAGCAGCGCCACAGGTACCTCTGGAAACACCATATATTTT.

J is TRBJ2-3 and V is TRBV4-1, with TRBD2 identical over 8 bases. Gene TRBJ2-7 matches the end of the DNA better, so the J call may be wrong. The CDR3 loop spans 16 amino acids. Germline values: CDR1 MGHRA, CDR2 YSYEKL. The CDR3, as DNA: TGCGCCAGCAGCGGCCCGGGGGGGGCCGCCAAGGACATGCAGTACTTC. It encodes CASSGPGGAAKDMQYF.

This clonotype is medium-sized within its sample. The chain carries TRBV6-5 and TRBJ2-5, with 8 bases that match TRBD1. The DNA end favors TRBJ2-7, so the J call may be wrong. Germline V gives CDR1 MNHEY, CDR2 SVGAGI. There are 15 residues in the CDR3. In nucleotides, the CDR3 is TGTGCCAGCAGCCGGATGGGGACAGGACTTTACGAGCAGTACTTC. Translated, it gives CASSRMGTGLYEQYF.

This clonotype was counted a few times. A read error may account for a junction end that differs from germline. The J gene is TRBJ2-2, the V gene TRBV7-2; D possibly matches TRBD1 or TRBD2 (6 bases each). Germline CDR1 SGHTA, CDR2 FQGNSA. The CDR3 consists of 16 residues. Here the CDR3 DNA reads TGTGCCAGCGGCTTAGACAGGACTATGGGCGCCGGGGAGCTGTTTTTT. Encoded protein: CASGLDRTMGAGELFF.

There are many counts of this clonotype. This chain links TRBV4-1 with TRBJ2-2; 11 bases match TRBD2. Germline trimming cut 1 base from V and 5 bases from J; bases unmatched to any gene: 3. This CDR3 spans 16 amino acids. Germline CDR1 is MGHRA and CDR2 is YSYEKL. Here the CDR3 DNA reads TGCGCCAGCAGCCAAGGCATAGCGGGAGGGACCGGGGAGCTGTTTTTT. It codes for CASSQGIAGGTGELFF.

Concerning this clonotype itself: The junction differs from germline at one of its ends, possibly a read error. The genes are TRBV27 and TRBJ2-3, with D perhaps given as TRBD1 or TRBD2 (6 bases each). Germline V gene lookup returns CDR1 MNHEY and CDR2 SMNVEV (reference sequence). This CDR3 has 16 amino acids. This chain's CDR3 is CASGGIGGLVKDTQYF. The DNA for the CDR3 is TGTGCCAGCGGGGGGATCGGGGGCCTCGTCAAAGATACGCAGTATTTC.

V is TRBV10-3 and J is TRBJ2-1, with D maybe TRBD1 (6 bases). The assigned J gene may be wrong: the sequence end matches TRBJ2-7 better. CDR1 is ENHRY and CDR2 is SYGVKD in the germline V gene. The CDR3 runs 13 residues. CDR3 coding DNA: TGTGCCATCAGCACAGGGAATGCGAACGAGCAGTACTTC. This encodes CAISTGNANEQYF.

The chain recombines TRBV6-1 with TRBJ2-3, with D possibly TRBD2 on 6 matching bases. The CDR3 spans 15 residues. The ends were cut back, 6 bases at V and 11 bases at J, with 24 bases in the middle. Looked up from germline, CDR1 is MNHNS and CDR2 is SASEGT. The CDR3 sequence is CASSEWQGGKNMQYF. The DNA of the CDR3 is TGTGCCAGCAGCGAGTGGCAGGGAGGCAAAAACATGCAGTATTTT.

This clonotype has ten or more counts. This sequence joins TRBV7-6 and TRBJ2-1; no definite D call. The end of the DNA is better explained by TRBJ2-5, so the J call may be wrong. This CDR3 region has 15 residues. Germline values: CDR1 SGHVS, CDR2 FNYEAQ. The CDR3 loop is CASSLSATNRETQYF. The CDR3 DNA follows: TGTGCCAGCAGCCTCTCGGCCACTAACCGGGAGACCCAGTACTTC.

This chain's CDR3 is CASRGQGGRDQETQYF. CDR3 bases: TGTGCCAGCAGGGGGCAGGGGGGCCGTGACCAAGAGACCCAGTACTTC. V is TRBV6-1 and J is TRBJ2-5; D may be TRBD1 (7 bases). Trimming shortened V by 6 bases and J by 0 bases, and 17 bases separated the two germline ends. The CDR3 covers 16 residues. From germline, CDR1 is MNHNS and CDR2 SASEGT.

This clonotype occurred once. The junction and the germline gene differ at one end; a read error may be behind it. The chain recombines TRBV11-2 with TRBJ2-5; TRBD2 matches at 7 bases. The CDR3 spans 12 residues. CDR1 and CDR2 from the germline V gene are SGHAT and FQNNGV. As DNA, the CDR3 is TGTGCCAGCAGCCTTAGCGGGTTGGGGGAGTTCTTC. This codes for CASSLSGLGEFF. The entire variable domain, with the rest obtained from reference TRBV11-2 and TRBJ2-5, is as follows: EAGVAQSPRYKIIEKRQSVAFWCNPISGHATLYWYQQILGQGPKLLIQFQNNGVVDDSQLPKDRFSAERLKGVDSTLKIQPAKLEDSAVYLCASSLSGLGEFFGPGTRLLVL.

V and J are TRBV12-3 or TRBV12-4 and TRBJ2-3, with 9 nucleotides matching TRBD2. This CDR3 contains 15 residues. CDR3 coding DNA: TGTGGCAGGGGTAGCGGGGGCGGTGACCCAGATACGCAGTATTTT. Encoded protein: CGRGSGGGDPDTQYF.

The chain uses TRBV11-2 and TRBJ2-5; 8 bases are a match to TRBD2. The germline gives CDR1 SGHAT, CDR2 FQNNGV. J gave up 6 bases and V 5 bases, and 11 bases lay outside the gene matches. The CDR3 consists of 15 residues. The CDR3 DNA sequence: TGTGCCAGCAGCCCCCTGGCGGGGGGCGGGCAGACCCAGTACTTC. Its translation: CASSPLAGGGQTQYF.